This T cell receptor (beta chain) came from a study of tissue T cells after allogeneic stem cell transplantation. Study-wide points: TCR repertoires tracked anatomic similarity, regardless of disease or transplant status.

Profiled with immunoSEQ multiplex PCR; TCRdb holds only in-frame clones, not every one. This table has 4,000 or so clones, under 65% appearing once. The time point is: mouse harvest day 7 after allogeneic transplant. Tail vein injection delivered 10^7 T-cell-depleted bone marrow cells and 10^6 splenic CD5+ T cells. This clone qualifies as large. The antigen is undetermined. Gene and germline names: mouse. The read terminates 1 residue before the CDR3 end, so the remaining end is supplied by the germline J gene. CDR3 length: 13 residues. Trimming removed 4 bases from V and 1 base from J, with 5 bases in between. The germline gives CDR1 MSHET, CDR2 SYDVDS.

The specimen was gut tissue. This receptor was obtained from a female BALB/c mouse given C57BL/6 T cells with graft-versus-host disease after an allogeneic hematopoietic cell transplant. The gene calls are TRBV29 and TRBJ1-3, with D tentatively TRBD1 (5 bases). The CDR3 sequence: CASSSGSGNTLYF. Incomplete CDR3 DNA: TGTGCTAGCAGTTCAGGGTCTGGAAATACGCTCTAT.